The 10 T cell receptor beta chains below come from one sample, sequenced in a study of breast tumors, draining lymph nodes, adjacent tissues. Via MiXCR, TCRdb re-called the multiplex PCR reads, giving one row per CDR3 protein. The data hold about 20,000 distinct CDR3 sequences, with under 60% observed a single time. The material sequenced was breast tumor tissue. The receptors here all came from a female donor with breast cancer. Some clones in this sample may be carry-over from other donors' samples.

Concerning this clonotype: Sequence at one end of the junction differs from germline and may be a read error. The rearrangement uses TRBV5-1 and TRBJ2-5; 7 nucleotides align to TRBD1. The CDR3 has 12 residues. Germline CDR1 is SGHRS and CDR2 is YFSETQ. The CDR3 reads CAIPTGLKTQYF. CDR3 bases: TGTGCCATACCGACAGGGTTAAAGACCCAGTACTTC.

The gene calls are TRBV24-1 and TRBJ1-4, with D unresolved. CDR1 KGHDR and CDR2 SFDVKD come from the germline V gene. There are 14 residues in the CDR3. The V and J ends lost 9 bases and 4 bases respectively, with 14 bases between them. In DNA, the CDR3 is TGTGCCACCTCGGAGGCGGGAGTTAATGAAAAACTGTTTTTT. As protein: CATSEAGVNEKLFF.

About this clonotype itself: A much larger clone differs from this one at a single base, so this may be a read error. The rearrangement links TRBV7-3 to TRBJ1-2; no definite D call. The germline gives CDR1 SGHTA, CDR2 FQGTGA. The CDR3 is 15 residues long. The CDR3 nucleotides read TGTGCCAGCAGCTCCAACGGAGGAATTAACTATGGCTACCCCTTC. This codes for CASSSNGGINYGYPF.

The chain recombines TRBV7-9 with TRBJ1-3; D ambiguous. V was pared by 5 bases and J by 0 bases, with 14 bases between. This CDR3 is 16 amino acids long. Looked up from germline, CDR1 is SEHNR and CDR2 is FQNEAQ (reference sequence). The CDR3 loop reads CASSMSGRNSGNTIYF. The CDR3 DNA sequence: TGTGCCAGCAGCATGAGTGGACGTAACTCTGGAAACACCATATATTTT.

The chain employs TRBV20-1 and TRBJ2-7; tentatively, D is TRBD1 or TRBD2 (5 bases each). Germline loops: CDR1 DFQATT, CDR2 SNEGSKA (reference sequence). Deletions cut 6 bases from V and 2 bases from J, with 11 bases between. The CDR3 runs to 12 residues. CDR3 in amino acids: CSATGQPYEQYF. The CDR3 DNA reads as TGCAGTGCCACGGGGCAACCCTACGAGCAGTACTTC.

This clonotype has at least ten counts. J is TRBJ2-1 and V is TRBV7-2; the match to TRBD2 covers 12 bases. V dropped 5 bases and J dropped 7; count of bases not matched to a gene: 3. This CDR3 region has 14 residues. Germline CDR1 SGHTA, CDR2 FQGNSA. CDR3 protein: CASSLGLAGNEQFF. The CDR3 DNA is TGTGCCAGCAGCCTAGGACTAGCGGGGAATGAGCAGTTCTTC. Supplemented by reference TRBV7-2 and TRBJ2-1, the full variable domain reads GAGVSQSPSNKVTEKGKDVELRCDPISGHTALYWYRQSLGQGLEFLIYFQGNSAPDKSGLPSDRFSAERTGGSVSTLTIQRTQQEDSAVYLCASSLGLAGNEQFFGPGTRLTVL.

This clonotype appeared many times. This may arise from a read error, as a much more abundant clone is one base away. The chain links TRBV20-1 to TRBJ2-1; 8 nucleotides line up with TRBD2. The CDR3 is 11 amino acids. In germline, CDR1 is DFQATT, CDR2 SNEGSKA (reference sequence). The CDR3 DNA is TGCAGTGCGGGGACTAGATTTGAGCAGTCCTTC. Translated: CSAGTRFEQSF.

This clonotype was found many times. V usage is TRBV5-5 and J usage is TRBJ2-3; TRBD2 agrees at 13 bases. The germline V gene has CDR1 SGHKS and CDR2 YYEKEE (reference sequence). V gave up 3 bases and J gave up 6 bases; unmatched junction bases: 4. This CDR3 has 15 amino acids. The CDR3 DNA follows: TGTGCCAGCAGCTCGACTAGCGGGGGGTACGATACGCAGTATTTT. Amino acids: CASSSTSGGYDTQYF.

The rearrangement uses TRBV5-8 and TRBJ2-7, with TRBD2 matching over 12 bases. The trim removed 4 bases at V and 4 bases at J, leaving 9 bases unmatched. The germline CDR1 and CDR2 sequences are SGHTS and YDEGEE. CDR3 length equals 16 residues. CDR3 DNA: TGTGCCAGCAGCAATCTAGCGGGGGGGGGAGGATACGAGCAGTACTTC. Translating gives CASSNLAGGGGYEQYF. Full variable domain (outside the CDR3, taken from reference TRBV5-8 and TRBJ2-7): EAGVTQSPTHLIKTRGQQATLRCSPISGHTSVYWYQQALGLGLQFLLWYDEGEERNRGNFPPRFSGRQFPNYSSELNVNALELEDSALYLCASSNLAGGGGYEQYFGPGTRLTVT.

The gene calls are TRBV4-2 and TRBJ2-3, with 8 bases identical to TRBD2. V lost 4 bases to trimming and J lost 2 bases; unmatched junction nucleotides: 17. The CDR3 is 19 residues long. Looked up from germline, CDR1 is LGHNA and CDR2 is YNFKEQ. The CDR3 loop is CASSPSGGVRVGNTDTQYF. In DNA, the CDR3 is TGTGCCAGCAGCCCTTCGGGGGGGGTAAGGGTGGGGAACACAGATACGCAGTATTTT.